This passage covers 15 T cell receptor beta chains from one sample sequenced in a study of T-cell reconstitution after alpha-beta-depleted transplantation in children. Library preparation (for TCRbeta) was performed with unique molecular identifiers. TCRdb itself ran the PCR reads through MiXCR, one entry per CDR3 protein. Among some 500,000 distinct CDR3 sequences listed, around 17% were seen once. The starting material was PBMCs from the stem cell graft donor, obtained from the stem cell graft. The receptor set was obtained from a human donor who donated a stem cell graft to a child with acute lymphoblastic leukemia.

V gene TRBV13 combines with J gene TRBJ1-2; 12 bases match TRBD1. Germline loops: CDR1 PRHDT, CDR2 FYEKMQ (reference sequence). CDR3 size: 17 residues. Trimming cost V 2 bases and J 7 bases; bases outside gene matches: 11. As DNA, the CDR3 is TGTGCCAGCAGCTTAACCGGGACAGGGGGCCATGGTACTGGCTACACCTTC. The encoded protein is CASSLTGTGGHGTGYTF.

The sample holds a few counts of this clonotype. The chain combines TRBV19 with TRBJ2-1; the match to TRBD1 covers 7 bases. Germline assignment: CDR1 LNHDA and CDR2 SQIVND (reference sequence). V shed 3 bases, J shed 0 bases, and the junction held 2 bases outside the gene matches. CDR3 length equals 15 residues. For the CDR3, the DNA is TGTGCCAGTAGTATGGGACAGAGCTCCTACAATGAGCAGTTCTTC. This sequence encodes CASSMGQSSYNEQFF.

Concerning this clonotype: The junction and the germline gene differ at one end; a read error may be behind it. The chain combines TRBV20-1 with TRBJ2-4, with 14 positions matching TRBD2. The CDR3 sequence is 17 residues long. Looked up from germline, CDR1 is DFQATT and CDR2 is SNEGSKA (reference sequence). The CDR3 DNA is TGCTGTGCTAGAAAAGGGACTAGCGGGAGTTGGGAAAACATTCAGTACTTC. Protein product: CCARKGTSGSWENIQYF.

The chain's CDR3 is CSARKGTNEKLFF. CDR3 DNA sequence: TGCAGTGCCCGCAAGGGGACTAATGAAAAACTGTTTTTT. The genes are TRBV20-1 and TRBJ1-4, with D perhaps matching TRBD1 (5 bases). With 6 bases removed from V and 2 bases from J, the gap between germline ends came to 10 bases. CDR3 length equals 13 residues. Per the germline V gene, CDR1 is DFQATT and CDR2 is SNEGSKA (reference sequence).

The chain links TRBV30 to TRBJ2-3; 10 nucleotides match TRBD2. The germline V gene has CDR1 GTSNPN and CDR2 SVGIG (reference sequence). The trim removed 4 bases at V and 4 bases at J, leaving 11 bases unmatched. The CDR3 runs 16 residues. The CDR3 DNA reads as TGTGCCTGGACCCTGGGGGGAGCGGGAGGGCCAGATACGCAGTATTTT. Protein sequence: CAWTLGGAGGPDTQYF.

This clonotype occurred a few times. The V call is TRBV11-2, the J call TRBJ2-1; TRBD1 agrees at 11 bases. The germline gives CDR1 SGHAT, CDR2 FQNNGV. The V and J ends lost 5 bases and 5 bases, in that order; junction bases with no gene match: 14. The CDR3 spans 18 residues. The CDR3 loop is CASSLGQGARLADNEQFF. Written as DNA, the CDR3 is TGTGCCAGCAGCCTAGGACAGGGGGCCAGACTAGCGGACAATGAGCAGTTCTTC. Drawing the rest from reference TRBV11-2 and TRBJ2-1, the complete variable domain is EAGVAQSPRYKIIEKRQSVAFWCNPISGHATLYWYQQILGQGPKLLIQFQNNGVVDDSQLPKDRFSAERLKGVDSTLKIQPAKLEDSAVYLCASSLGQGARLADNEQFFGPGTRLTVL.

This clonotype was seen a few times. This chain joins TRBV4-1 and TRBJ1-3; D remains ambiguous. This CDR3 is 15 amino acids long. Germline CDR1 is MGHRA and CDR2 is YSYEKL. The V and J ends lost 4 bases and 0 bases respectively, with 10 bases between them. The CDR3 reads CASSLRILSGNTIYF. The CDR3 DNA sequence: TGCGCCAGCAGCCTCAGGATCCTCTCTGGAAACACCATATATTTT.

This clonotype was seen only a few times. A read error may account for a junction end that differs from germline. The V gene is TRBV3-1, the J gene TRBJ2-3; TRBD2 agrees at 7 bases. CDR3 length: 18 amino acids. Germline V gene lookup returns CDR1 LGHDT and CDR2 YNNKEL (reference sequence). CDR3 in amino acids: CASCQAGNPFASTDTQYF. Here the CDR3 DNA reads TGTGCCAGCTGCCAAGCGGGGAATCCCTTCGCTAGCACAGATACGCAGTATTTT.

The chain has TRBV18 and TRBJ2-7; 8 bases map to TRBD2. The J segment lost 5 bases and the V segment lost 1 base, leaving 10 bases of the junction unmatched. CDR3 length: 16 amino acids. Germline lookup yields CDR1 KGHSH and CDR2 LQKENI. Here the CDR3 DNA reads TGTGCCAGCTCACCACTCTCTGGACTAGCAAGGAACGAGCAGTACTTC. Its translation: CASSPLSGLARNEQYF.

Here the CDR3 DNA reads TGTGCCACCAGTGATTTGACGGAGGGAGTACAGGGCTACACCTTC. Translated: CATSDLTEGVQGYTF. The chain combines TRBV24-1 with TRBJ1-2; no reliable D call. V was pared by 0 bases and J by 8 bases, with 15 bases between. Germline CDR1 is KGHDR and CDR2 is SFDVKD. This CDR3 region has 15 residues.

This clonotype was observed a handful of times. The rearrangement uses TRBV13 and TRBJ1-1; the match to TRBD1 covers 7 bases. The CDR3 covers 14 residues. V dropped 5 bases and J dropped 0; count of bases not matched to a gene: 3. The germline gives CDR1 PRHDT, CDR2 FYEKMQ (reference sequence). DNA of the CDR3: TGTGCCAGCAGCACCGGGACAGTGAACACTGAAGCTTTCTTT. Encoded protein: CASSTGTVNTEAFF.

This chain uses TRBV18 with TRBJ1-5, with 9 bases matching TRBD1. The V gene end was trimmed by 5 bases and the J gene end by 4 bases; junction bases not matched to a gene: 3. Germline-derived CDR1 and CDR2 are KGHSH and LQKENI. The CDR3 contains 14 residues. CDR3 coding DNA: TGTGCCAGCTCAAGACAGGGGGATAATCAGCCCCAGCATTTT. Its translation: CASSRQGDNQPQHF.

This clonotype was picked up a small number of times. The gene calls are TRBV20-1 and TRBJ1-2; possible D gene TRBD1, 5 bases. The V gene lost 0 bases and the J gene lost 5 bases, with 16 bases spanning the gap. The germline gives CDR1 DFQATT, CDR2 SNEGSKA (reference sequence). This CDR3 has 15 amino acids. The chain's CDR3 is CSARDPWGGDYGYTF. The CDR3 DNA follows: TGCAGTGCTAGAGATCCGTGGGGAGGGGATTATGGCTACACCTTC.

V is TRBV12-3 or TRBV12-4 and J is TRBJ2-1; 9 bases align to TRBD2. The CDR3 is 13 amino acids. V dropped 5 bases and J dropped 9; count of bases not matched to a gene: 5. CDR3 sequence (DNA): TGTGCCAGCAGTGTTAGCGGGAGTTCTGAGCAGTTCTTC. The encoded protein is CASSVSGSSEQFF.

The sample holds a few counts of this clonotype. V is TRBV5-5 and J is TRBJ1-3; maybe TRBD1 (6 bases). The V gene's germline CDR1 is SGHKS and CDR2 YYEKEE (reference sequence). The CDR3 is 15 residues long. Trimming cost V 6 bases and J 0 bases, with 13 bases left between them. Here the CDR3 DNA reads TGTGCCAGCACCTTCGACAGGCTCTCTGGAAACACCATATATTTT. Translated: CASTFDRLSGNTIYF.